Following are 30 T cell receptor beta chains from one sample sequenced in a study of vaccination and CD4 T cells after COVID-19. The antigens these receptors bind are not known. The Oncomine TCR Beta short-read assay sequenced DNA from cultured CD4+ T cells. Each CDR3 protein gets one entry after TCRdb re-called the PCR reads with MiXCR. The repertoire consists of roughly 8,000 distinct CDR3 sequences, with roughly 46% occurring once and the leading ten covering 40%. Treatment indicated: roughly ten-day PBMC culture with coronavirus spike peptide pools or control peptides (ViraFEST assay). The material sequenced was CD4+ T cells from blood, cultured in vitro. The source of these receptors is a human donor who had recovered from COVID-19.

This clonotype was detected only a few times. The chain recombines TRBV6-5 with TRBJ1-5; TRBD1 aligns across 9 bases. V lost 4 bases to trimming and J lost 7 bases; unmatched junction nucleotides: 5. Germline lookup yields CDR1 MNHEY and CDR2 SVGAGI. This CDR3 region has 14 residues. CDR3 nucleotide sequence: TGTGCCAGCAGTTGGGGGACAGGGCGCCAGCCCCAGCATTTT. Translated, it gives CASSWGTGRQPQHF.

This clonotype was observed a single time. The rearrangement joins TRBV20-1 to TRBJ2-6, with D possibly matching TRBD1 (5 bases). Looked up from germline, CDR1 is DFQATT and CDR2 is SNEGSKA (reference sequence). V lost 7 bases, J lost 0 bases, and 7 bases lay in between. CDR3 size: 13 residues. The chain's CDR3 is CSGQHSGANVLTF. The CDR3 region has the DNA TGCAGTGGACAGCACTCTGGGGCCAACGTCCTGACTTTC.

This chain links TRBV20-1 with TRBJ2-1; 8 bases match TRBD2. CDR1 is DFQATT, CDR2 SNEGSKA, per germline (reference sequence). The CDR3 sequence is 17 residues long. The V gene end was trimmed by 2 bases and the J gene end by 0 bases; junction bases not matched to a gene: 9. CDR3 sequence (DNA): TGCAGTGCTAGATCTTTACTAGCGGAACTCTCCTACAATGAGCAGTTCTTC. Amino acid sequence: CSARSLLAELSYNEQFF.

The chain has TRBV2 and TRBJ2-7; D may be TRBD2 (6 bases). The V gene's germline CDR1 is SNHLY and CDR2 FYNNEI. The CDR3 has 13 amino acids. The V end was cut by 4 bases, the J end by 4 bases, with 11 bases between. DNA of the CDR3: TGTGCCAGCAGTGGTACTAGCAGGTACGAGCAGTACTTC. As protein: CASSGTSRYEQYF.

This sequence joins TRBV12-3 or TRBV12-4 and TRBJ2-5, with TRBD1 as a possible D gene (8 bases). The CDR3 covers 14 residues. The V and J ends lost 6 bases and 5 bases respectively, with 16 bases between them. The CDR3 region has the DNA TGTGCCAGCAGCACTACAGGGGGGGTGGAGACCCAGTACTTC. The encoded protein is CASSTTGGVETQYF.

A few counts support this clonotype. The V and J genes are TRBV7-8 and TRBJ2-2; maybe TRBD2 (5 bases). CDR1 is SGHVS and CDR2 is FQNEAQ in the germline V gene. CDR3 length: 18 residues. V shed 6 bases and J shed 4 bases, with 24 bases lying between them. This CDR3 is CASSIPPLRASPTGELFF. CDR3 nucleotides: TGTGCCAGCAGTATTCCCCCATTGAGGGCCTCGCCCACCGGGGAGCTGTTTTTT.

The chain is built from TRBV4-2 and TRBJ1-2; D might be TRBD1 (5 bases). CDR1 is LGHNA and CDR2 is YNFKEQ in the germline V gene. Trimming stripped 1 base from V and 8 bases from J, with 14 bases between. The CDR3 covers 14 residues. Written as DNA, the CDR3 is TGTGCCAGCAGCCAAGTTGGCAGGGAGCTCGGCTACACCTTC. The encoded protein is CASSQVGRELGYTF.

This chain links TRBV20-1 with TRBJ2-5, with 8 positions matching TRBD2. This CDR3 contains 12 residues. The germline V gene has CDR1 DFQATT and CDR2 SNEGSKA (reference sequence). The V gene end was trimmed by 3 bases and the J gene end by 4 bases; junction bases not matched to a gene: 1. For the CDR3, the DNA is TGCAGTGCTAGCGGGAGGGGAGAGACCCAGTACTTC. As protein: CSASGRGETQYF.

This rearrangement joins TRBV20-1 to TRBJ2-2; 10 positions match TRBD2. Trimming at V came to 6 bases and at J to 7 bases, leaving 2 bases not matched to a gene. This CDR3 region has 12 residues. Germline V gives CDR1 DFQATT, CDR2 SNEGSKA (reference sequence). CDR3 nucleotides: TGCAGTGCGGGACTAGCGCACGGGGAGCTGTTTTTT. Translating it yields CSAGLAHGELFF.

This sequence joins TRBV30 and TRBJ2-7, with D possibly matching TRBD1 (6 bases). Per the germline V gene, CDR1 is GTSNPN and CDR2 is SVGIG (reference sequence). The CDR3 consists of 15 residues. V was clipped by 0 bases and J by 0 bases, with 12 bases between them. The CDR3 here is CAWSVDSSRSYEQYF. The CDR3 bases are TGTGCCTGGAGTGTGGACAGTTCCCGCTCCTACGAGCAGTACTTC.

This clonotype occurred once. Its ends do not fully match the called genes, so a read error is possible. The V call is TRBV6-5, the J call TRBJ1-2; perhaps TRBD1 as D (5 bases). This CDR3 region has 14 residues. CDR1 MNHEY and CDR2 SVGAGI come from the germline V gene. The CDR3 sequence is CASSNSGTVYGYTF. The CDR3 DNA reads as TGTGCCAGCAGTAACTCCGGGACGGTCTATGGCTACACCTTC.

The gene calls are TRBV15 and TRBJ2-5, with 12 bases fitting TRBD2. This CDR3 has 17 residues. CDR1 and CDR2 (germline): LNHNV, YYDKDF (reference sequence). V gave up 3 bases and J gave up 0 bases; unmatched junction bases: 5. The CDR3 DNA sequence: TGTGCCACCAGCAGCCTAGCGGGAGGGACGTACCAAGAGACCCAGTACTTC. Protein: CATSSLAGGTYQETQYF. Variable domain in full (rest from reference TRBV15 and TRBJ2-5): DAMVIQNPRYQVTQFGKPVTLSCSQTLNHNVMYWYQQKSSQAPKLLFHYYDKDFNNEADTPDNFQSRRPNTSFCFLDIRSPGLGDTAMYLCATSSLAGGTYQETQYFGPGTRLLVL.

The V gene is TRBV7-3, the J gene TRBJ2-1; 8 nucleotides align to TRBD2. CDR3 length: 14 residues. The V segment lost 4 bases and the J segment 8 bases; nucleotides outside the gene matches: 7. CDR1 and CDR2 from the germline V gene are SGHTA and FQGTGA. The CDR3 region has the DNA TGTGCCAGCAGCTACGCGGGGGGCAGGGATGAGCAGTTCTTC. Protein product: CASSYAGGRDEQFF.

By frequency in the sample, this clonotype is medium-sized. The chain combines TRBV7-6 with TRBJ2-1; D remains ambiguous. The germline V gene encodes CDR1 SGHVS and CDR2 FNYEAQ. The CDR3 has 15 residues. V was shortened by 4 bases and J by 0 bases, with 10 bases between the two germline ends. The CDR3 loop is CASSSQVNSYNEQFF. DNA of the CDR3: TGTGCCAGCAGCTCGCAGGTAAACTCCTACAATGAGCAGTTCTTC.

The V and J genes are TRBV5-4 and TRBJ2-5; the D gene is possibly TRBD1 (6 bases). With 0 bases removed from V and 5 bases from J, the gap between germline ends came to 14 bases. Per germline, CDR1 SGHNT and CDR2 YYREEE (reference sequence). The CDR3 totals 15 residues. CDR3 in DNA: TGTGCCAGCAGCTTGGGTCAGGGGAGTATGGAGACCCAGTACTTC. As protein: CASSLGQGSMETQYF.

This rearrangement joins TRBV19 to TRBJ2-3; 13 positions agree with TRBD2. The CDR3 sequence is 16 residues long. Germline CDR1 LNHDA, CDR2 SQIVND (reference sequence). J lost 2 bases, V lost 3 bases, and 2 bases had no gene match. The CDR3 here is CASSIGTSGTTDTQYF. CDR3 DNA: TGTGCCAGTAGTATCGGGACTAGCGGGACCACAGATACGCAGTATTTT.

This clonotype has only a few counts. This sequence joins TRBV6-1 and TRBJ2-1; D possibly matches TRBD1 or TRBD2 (5 bases each). V was trimmed by 6 bases and J by 3 bases, leaving 12 bases between them. Germline CDR1 reads MNHNS; CDR2 reads SASEGT. The CDR3 is made up of 14 amino acids. The CDR3 region is CASSGTAGYNEQFF. Here the CDR3 DNA reads TGTGCCAGCAGCGGGACGGCAGGCTACAATGAGCAGTTCTTC.

In this sample, this clonotype is large. The chain carries TRBV11-2 and TRBJ1-6; the D is unclear. The CDR3 length is 14 residues. Germline V lookup: CDR1 SGHAT, CDR2 FQNNGV. The ends were cut back, 3 bases at V and 7 bases at J, with 10 bases in the middle. CDR3 sequence (DNA): TGTGCCAGCAGCTTTCGAGGAAGGAATTCACCCCTCCACTTT. It yields the protein CASSFRGRNSPLHF.

The rearrangement uses TRBV24-1 and TRBJ2-3; TRBD1 aligns across 9 bases. The V segment lost 4 bases and the J segment 3 bases; nucleotides outside the gene matches: 4. CDR1 and CDR2 (germline): KGHDR, SFDVKD. CDR3 length: 15 amino acids. The CDR3: CATSETGQGTDTQYF. The DNA for the CDR3 is TGTGCCACCAGTGAGACTGGACAGGGGACAGATACGCAGTATTTT.

The chain has TRBV15 and TRBJ2-3; tentative D call: TRBD1 (5 bases). V was cut by 1 base and J by 4 bases, with 15 bases left in between. Germline lookup yields CDR1 LNHNV and CDR2 YYDKDF (reference sequence). The CDR3 covers 16 residues. CDR3 nucleotide sequence: TGTGCCACCAGCAGAGTGAGTCCGCAGGGCTCAGATACGCAGTATTTT. Its translation is CATSRVSPQGSDTQYF.

The J gene is TRBJ1-1, the V gene TRBV19; D unresolved. The germline gives CDR1 LNHDA, CDR2 SQIVND (reference sequence). The CDR3 is 17 amino acids. Trimming cost V 9 bases and J 0 bases, with 23 bases left between them. CDR3 DNA: TGTGCCAGCAGTCCCCTCTTGGGAGCTAGCATGAACACTGAAGCTTTCTTT. It is translated as CASSPLLGASMNTEAFF.

This clonotype has more than one count but fewer than ten. V is TRBV20-1 and J is TRBJ2-1; 10 positions match TRBD2. V shed 5 bases and J 6 bases; nucleotides not matched to a gene: 7. The germline V gene has CDR1 DFQATT and CDR2 SNEGSKA (reference sequence). The CDR3 runs 14 residues. The CDR3 nucleotides read TGCAGTGCTGGGATAGCGGGAGGCATCAATGAGCAGTTCTTC. Its translation is CSAGIAGGINEQFF.

This clonotype was found a few times. The chain recombines TRBV6-2 or TRBV6-3 with TRBJ2-7; TRBD2 agrees at 7 bases. This CDR3 is built from 17 residues. V shed 2 bases, J shed 2 bases, and the junction held 12 bases outside the gene matches. Germline loops: CDR1 MNHEY, CDR2 SVGEGT. The chain's CDR3 is CASSYREVAWKTYEQYF. Here the CDR3 DNA reads TGTGCCAGCAGTTACCGGGAGGTAGCATGGAAGACCTACGAGCAGTACTTC.

This clonotype is medium-sized in the sample. This rearrangement joins TRBV12-3 or TRBV12-4 to TRBJ2-3, with D possibly being TRBD2 (5 bases). The CDR3 sequence is 14 residues long. V dropped 5 bases and J dropped 2 bases, with 11 bases sitting between them. The CDR3 DNA reads TGTGCCAGCAGTGTGGACTGGAACACAGATACGCAGTATTTT. Amino acids: CASSVDWNTDTQYF.

The gene calls are TRBV6-1 and TRBJ1-5, with D perhaps TRBD1 (5 bases). The V gene's germline CDR1 is MNHNS and CDR2 SASEGT. The CDR3 contains 14 residues. Trimming removed 0 bases at V and 5 bases at J, with 8 bases between. CDR3 coding DNA: TGTGCCAGCAGTGAAGCCCCAGGGTATCAGCCCCAGCATTTT. Protein sequence: CASSEAPGYQPQHF.

The chain employs TRBV6-2 or TRBV6-3 and TRBJ1-5, with D hard to call. In germline, CDR1 is MNHEY, CDR2 SVGEGT. This CDR3 spans 13 amino acids. The V end lost 8 bases, the J end lost 6 bases, and 14 bases lay between the germline ends. The CDR3 DNA reads as TGTGCCAGCGTCGGAGCTGGCAGTCAGCCCCAGCATTTT. It translates to CASVGAGSQPQHF.

Sample share makes this clonotype medium-sized. The rearrangement links TRBV4-2 to TRBJ2-7, with unresolved D. The CDR3 consists of 16 residues. From germline, CDR1 is LGHNA and CDR2 YNFKEQ. Trimming took off 4 bases at V and 0 bases at J, with 16 bases between the two ends. The CDR3 here is CASSRSVTRASYEQYF. CDR3 DNA: TGTGCCAGCAGCCGGAGTGTTACCCGCGCCTCCTACGAGCAGTACTTC.

As DNA, the CDR3 is TGTGCCACCAACGGATTGGGAAATCAGCCCCAGCATTTT. It is translated as CATNGLGNQPQHF. V is TRBV6-1 and J is TRBJ1-5; D not certain. The CDR3 covers 13 residues. V lost 10 bases, J lost 4 bases, and 14 bases lay in between. The germline CDR1 and CDR2 sequences are MNHNS and SASEGT.

V is TRBV20-1 and J is TRBJ2-1, with 9 bases aligning to TRBD1. V lost 3 bases to trimming and J lost 8 bases; unmatched junction nucleotides: 5. Per germline, CDR1 DFQATT and CDR2 SNEGSKA (reference sequence). CDR3 size: 13 residues. CDR3 DNA: TGCAGTGCTAGGGGACAGGGTAACGATGAGCAGTTCTTC. Amino acid sequence: CSARGQGNDEQFF.

V and J are TRBV11-3 and TRBJ2-3, with D perhaps TRBD1 (6 bases). CDR1 is SGHNT and CDR2 is YENEEA in the germline V gene. V was trimmed by 4 bases and J by 2 bases, leaving 10 bases between them. There are 14 residues in the CDR3. CDR3 residues: CASSSGHSTDTQYF. The CDR3 nucleotides read TGTGCCAGCAGCTCGGGACACTCCACAGATACGCAGTATTTT.